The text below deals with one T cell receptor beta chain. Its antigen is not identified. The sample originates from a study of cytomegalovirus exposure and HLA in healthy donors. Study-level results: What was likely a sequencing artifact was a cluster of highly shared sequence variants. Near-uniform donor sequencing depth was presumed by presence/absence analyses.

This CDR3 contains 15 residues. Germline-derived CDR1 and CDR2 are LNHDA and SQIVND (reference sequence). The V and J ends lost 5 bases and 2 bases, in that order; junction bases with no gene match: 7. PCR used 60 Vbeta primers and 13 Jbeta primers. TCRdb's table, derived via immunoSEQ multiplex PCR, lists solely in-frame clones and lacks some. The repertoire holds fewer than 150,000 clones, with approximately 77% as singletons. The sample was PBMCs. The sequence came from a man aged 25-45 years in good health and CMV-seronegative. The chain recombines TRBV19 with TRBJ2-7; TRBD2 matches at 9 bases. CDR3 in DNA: TGTGCCAGTAGTTCGGCGACTAGCGGTACCTACGAGCAGTACTTC. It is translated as CASSSATSGTYEQYF. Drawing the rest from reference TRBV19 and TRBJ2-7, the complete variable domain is DGGITQSPKYLFRKEGQNVTLSCEQNLNHDAMYWYRQDPGQGLRLIYYSQIVNDFQKGDIAEGYSVSREKKESFPLTVTSAQKNPTAFYLCASSSATSGTYEQYFGPGTRLTVT.